This T cell receptor (beta chain) was observed in a study of shared clonotypes between healthy human individuals. Study results and limitations: Only a few donors were included, so the genetic and exposure-history diversity represented was limited.

At the deep level, the assay was run. Libraries were prepared by immunoSEQ multiplex PCR; TCRdb keeps only in-frame clonotypes and omits some of them. Of under 1,900,000 clones in the sample, approximately 98.5% are singletons; the top ten hold over 0.3%. Between the trimmed V and J ends, which lost 2 bases and 4 bases, there was a span of 7 bases. This CDR3 has 13 residues. The germline CDR1 and CDR2 sequences are KGHSH and LQKENI. This clone is a singleton in its sample. Its antigen is not identified. The origin of this receptor is a man aged 25-40 years in good health. Sequenced: naive CD4+ T cells sorted from blood. Subset noted: CD45RA+ positively selected. The chain has TRBV18 and TRBJ2-3; D unresolved. The CDR3, as DNA: TGTGCCAGCTCACCATCGCATCCAGATACGCAGTATTTT. This sequence encodes CASSPSHPDTQYF.